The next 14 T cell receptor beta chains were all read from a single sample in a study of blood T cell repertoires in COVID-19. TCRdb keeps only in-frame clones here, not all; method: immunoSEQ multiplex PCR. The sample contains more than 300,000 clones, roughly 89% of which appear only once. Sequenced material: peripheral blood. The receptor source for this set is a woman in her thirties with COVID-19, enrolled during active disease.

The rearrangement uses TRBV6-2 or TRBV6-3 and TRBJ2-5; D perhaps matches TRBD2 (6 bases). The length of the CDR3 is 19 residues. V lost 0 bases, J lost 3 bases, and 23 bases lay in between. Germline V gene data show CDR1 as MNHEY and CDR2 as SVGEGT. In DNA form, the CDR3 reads TGTGCCAGCAGTTACTCGGGCAGGACTACCCTTCTCGTTGAAGAGACCCAGTACTTC. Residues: CASSYSGRTTLLVEETQYF.

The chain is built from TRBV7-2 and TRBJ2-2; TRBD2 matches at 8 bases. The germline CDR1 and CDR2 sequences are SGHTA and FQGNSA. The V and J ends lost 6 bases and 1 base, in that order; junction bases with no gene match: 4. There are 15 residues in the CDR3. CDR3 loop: CASRVAGGNTGELFF. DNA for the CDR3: TGTGCCAGCAGGGTGGCGGGGGGGAACACCGGGGAGCTGTTTTTT.

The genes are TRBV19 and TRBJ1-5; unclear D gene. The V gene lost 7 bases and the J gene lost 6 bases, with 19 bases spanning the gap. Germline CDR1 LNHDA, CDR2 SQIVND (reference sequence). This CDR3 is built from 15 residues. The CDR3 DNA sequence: TGTGCCAGTACGGTACTGGAGGGCGCGGGTCAGCCCCAGCATTTT. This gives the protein CASTVLEGAGQPQHF.

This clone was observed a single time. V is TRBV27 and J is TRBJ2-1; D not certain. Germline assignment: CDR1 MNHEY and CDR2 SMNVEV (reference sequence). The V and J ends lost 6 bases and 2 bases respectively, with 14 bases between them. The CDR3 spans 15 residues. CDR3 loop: CASRMRKETYNEQFF. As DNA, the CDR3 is TGTGCCAGCAGAATGAGAAAGGAGACCTACAATGAGCAGTTCTTC.

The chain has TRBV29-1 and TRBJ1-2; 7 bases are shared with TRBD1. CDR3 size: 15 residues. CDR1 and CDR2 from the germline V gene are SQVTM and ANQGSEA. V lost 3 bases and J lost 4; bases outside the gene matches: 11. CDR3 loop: CSVDRNAGGFYGYTF. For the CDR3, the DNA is TGCAGCGTTGATAGGAATGCAGGGGGTTTCTATGGCTACACCTTC.

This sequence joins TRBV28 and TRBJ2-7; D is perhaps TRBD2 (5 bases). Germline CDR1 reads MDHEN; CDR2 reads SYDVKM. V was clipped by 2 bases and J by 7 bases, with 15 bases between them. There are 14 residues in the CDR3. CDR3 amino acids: CASSLGRVRVEQYF. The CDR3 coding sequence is TGTGCCAGCAGTTTAGGGCGGGTCCGGGTGGAGCAGTACTTC.

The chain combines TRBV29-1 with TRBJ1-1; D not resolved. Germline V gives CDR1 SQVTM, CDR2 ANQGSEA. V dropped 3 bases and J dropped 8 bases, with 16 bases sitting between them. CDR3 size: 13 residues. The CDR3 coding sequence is TGCAGCGTTGAGCGGCCGGGAAAACCCGAAGCTTTCTTT. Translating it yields CSVERPGKPEAFF.

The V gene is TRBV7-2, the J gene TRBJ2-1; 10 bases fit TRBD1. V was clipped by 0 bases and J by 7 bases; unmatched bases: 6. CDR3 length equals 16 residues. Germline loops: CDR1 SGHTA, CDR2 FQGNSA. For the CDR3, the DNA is TGTGCCAGCAGCTTAGCGACAGGGGGCGCATTGAATGAGCAGTTCTTC. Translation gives CASSLATGGALNEQFF.

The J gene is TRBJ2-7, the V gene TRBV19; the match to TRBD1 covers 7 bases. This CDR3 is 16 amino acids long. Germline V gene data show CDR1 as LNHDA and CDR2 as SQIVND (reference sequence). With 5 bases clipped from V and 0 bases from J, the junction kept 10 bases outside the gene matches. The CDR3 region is CASSPARTGLSYEQYF. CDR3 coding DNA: TGTGCCAGTAGTCCCGCCCGGACAGGACTCTCCTACGAGCAGTACTTC. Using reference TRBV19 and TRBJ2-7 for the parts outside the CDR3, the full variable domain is DGGITQSPKYLFRKEGQNVTLSCEQNLNHDAMYWYRQDPGQGLRLIYYSQIVNDFQKGDIAEGYSVSREKKESFPLTVTSAQKNPTAFYLCASSPARTGLSYEQYFGPGTRLTVT.

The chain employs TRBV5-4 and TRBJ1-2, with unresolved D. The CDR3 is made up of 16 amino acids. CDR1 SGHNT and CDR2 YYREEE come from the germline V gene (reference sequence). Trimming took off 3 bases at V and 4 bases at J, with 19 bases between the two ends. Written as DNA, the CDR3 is TGTGCCAGCAGCTGGAACCGGGAACTTGTGATCTATGGCTACACCTTC. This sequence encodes CASSWNRELVIYGYTF.

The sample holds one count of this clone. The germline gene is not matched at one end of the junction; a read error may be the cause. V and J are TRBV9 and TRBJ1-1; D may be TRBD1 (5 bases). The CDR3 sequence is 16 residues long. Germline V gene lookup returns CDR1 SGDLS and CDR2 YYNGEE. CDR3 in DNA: TGTGCCAGCAGCGCTGGGGCAGGGAGGGTGAACACTGAGGCTTTCTTT. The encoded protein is CASSAGAGRVNTEAFF.

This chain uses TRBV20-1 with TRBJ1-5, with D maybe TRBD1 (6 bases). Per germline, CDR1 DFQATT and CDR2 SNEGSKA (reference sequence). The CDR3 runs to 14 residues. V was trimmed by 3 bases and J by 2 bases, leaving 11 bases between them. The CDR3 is CSASWGRGNQPQHF. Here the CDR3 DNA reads TGCAGTGCTAGTTGGGGGCGCGGCAATCAGCCCCAGCATTTT.

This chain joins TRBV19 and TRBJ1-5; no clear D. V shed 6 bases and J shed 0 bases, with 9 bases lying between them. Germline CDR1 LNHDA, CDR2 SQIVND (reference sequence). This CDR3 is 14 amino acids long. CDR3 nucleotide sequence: TGTGCCAGTAGCCTCATCTATAGCAATCAGCCCCAGCATTTT. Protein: CASSLIYSNQPQHF.

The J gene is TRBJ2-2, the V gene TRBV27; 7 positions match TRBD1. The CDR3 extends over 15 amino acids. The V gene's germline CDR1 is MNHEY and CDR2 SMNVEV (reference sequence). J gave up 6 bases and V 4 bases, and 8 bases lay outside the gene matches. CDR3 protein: CASSWQQGQAGELFF. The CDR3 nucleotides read TGTGCCAGCAGTTGGCAACAGGGGCAGGCCGGGGAGCTGTTTTTT.